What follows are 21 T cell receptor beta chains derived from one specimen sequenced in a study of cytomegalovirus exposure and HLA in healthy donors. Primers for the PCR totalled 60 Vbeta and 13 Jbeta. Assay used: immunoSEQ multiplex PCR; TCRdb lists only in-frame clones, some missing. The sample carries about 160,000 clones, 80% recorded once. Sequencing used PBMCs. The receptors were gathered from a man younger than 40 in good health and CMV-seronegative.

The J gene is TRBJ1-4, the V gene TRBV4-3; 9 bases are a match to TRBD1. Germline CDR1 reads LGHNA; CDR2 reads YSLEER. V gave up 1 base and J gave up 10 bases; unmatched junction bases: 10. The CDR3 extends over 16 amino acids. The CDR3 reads CASSQGPPDRGGKLFF. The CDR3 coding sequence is TGCGCCAGCAGCCAAGGCCCCCCGGACAGGGGAGGAAAACTGTTTTTT.

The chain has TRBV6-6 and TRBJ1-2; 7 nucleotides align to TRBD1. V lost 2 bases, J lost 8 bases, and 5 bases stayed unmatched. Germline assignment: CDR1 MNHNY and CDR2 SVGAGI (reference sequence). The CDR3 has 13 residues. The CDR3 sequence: CASSYDRVWGYTF. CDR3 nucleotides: TGTGCCAGCAGTTACGACAGGGTCTGGGGCTACACCTTC.

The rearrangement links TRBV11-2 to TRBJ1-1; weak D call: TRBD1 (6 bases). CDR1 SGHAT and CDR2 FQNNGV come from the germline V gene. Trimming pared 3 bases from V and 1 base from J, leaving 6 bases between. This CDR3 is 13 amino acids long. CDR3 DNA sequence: TGTGCCAGCAGCTTGGGACAGAACACTGAAGCTTTCTTT. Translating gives CASSLGQNTEAFF. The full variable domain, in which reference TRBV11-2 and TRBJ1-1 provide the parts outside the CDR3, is EAGVAQSPRYKIIEKRQSVAFWCNPISGHATLYWYQQILGQGPKLLIQFQNNGVVDDSQLPKDRFSAERLKGVDSTLKIQPAKLEDSAVYLCASSLGQNTEAFFGQGTRLTVV.

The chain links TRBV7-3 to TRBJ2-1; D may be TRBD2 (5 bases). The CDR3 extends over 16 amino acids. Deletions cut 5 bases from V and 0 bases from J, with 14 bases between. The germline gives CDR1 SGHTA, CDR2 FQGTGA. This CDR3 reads CASSRGDSRSYNEQFF. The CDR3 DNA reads TGTGCCAGCAGCCGGGGAGACTCCCGCTCCTACAATGAGCAGTTCTTC.

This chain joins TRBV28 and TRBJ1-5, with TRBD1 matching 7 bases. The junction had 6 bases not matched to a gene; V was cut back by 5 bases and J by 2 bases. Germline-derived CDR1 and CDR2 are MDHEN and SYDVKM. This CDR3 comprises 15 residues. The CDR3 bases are TGTGCCAGCAGTACTACTGGACAGGGCAATCAGCCCCAGCATTTT. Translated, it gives CASSTTGQGNQPQHF.

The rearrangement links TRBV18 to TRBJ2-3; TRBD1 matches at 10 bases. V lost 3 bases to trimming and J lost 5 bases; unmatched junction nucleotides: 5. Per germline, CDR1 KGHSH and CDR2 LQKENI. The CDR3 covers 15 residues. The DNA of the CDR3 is TGTGCCAGCTCACCCGGACAGGGGGGATTAGATACGCAGTATTTT. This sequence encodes CASSPGQGGLDTQYF.

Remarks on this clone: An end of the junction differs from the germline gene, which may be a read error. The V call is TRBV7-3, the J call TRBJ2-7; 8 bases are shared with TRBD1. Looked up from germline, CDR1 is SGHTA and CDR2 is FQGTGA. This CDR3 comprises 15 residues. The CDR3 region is CASSLRTGLSYEQYF. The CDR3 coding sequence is TGTGCCAGCAGTTTAAGGACAGGGTTGTCCTACGAGCAGTACTTC.

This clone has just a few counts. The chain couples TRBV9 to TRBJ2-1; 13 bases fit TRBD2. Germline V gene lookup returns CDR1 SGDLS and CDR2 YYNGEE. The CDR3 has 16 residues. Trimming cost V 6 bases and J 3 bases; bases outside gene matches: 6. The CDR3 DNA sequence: TGTGCCAGCACCTGGACTAGCGGGGGCTTCTACAATGAGCAGTTCTTC. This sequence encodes CASTWTSGGFYNEQFF.

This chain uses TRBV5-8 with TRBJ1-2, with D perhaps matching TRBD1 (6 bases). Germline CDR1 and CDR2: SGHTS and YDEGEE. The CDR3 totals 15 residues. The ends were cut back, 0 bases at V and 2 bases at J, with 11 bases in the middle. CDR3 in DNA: TGTGCCAGCAGCTTGGGGACAGAACCAAACTATGGCTACACCTTC. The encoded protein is CASSLGTEPNYGYTF.

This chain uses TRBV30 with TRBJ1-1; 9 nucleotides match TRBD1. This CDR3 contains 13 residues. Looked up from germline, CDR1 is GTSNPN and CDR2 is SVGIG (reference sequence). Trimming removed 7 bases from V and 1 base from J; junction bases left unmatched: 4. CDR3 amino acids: CASRGQGNTEAFF. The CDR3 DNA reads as TGTGCCTCGAGGGGACAGGGGAACACTGAAGCTTTCTTT.

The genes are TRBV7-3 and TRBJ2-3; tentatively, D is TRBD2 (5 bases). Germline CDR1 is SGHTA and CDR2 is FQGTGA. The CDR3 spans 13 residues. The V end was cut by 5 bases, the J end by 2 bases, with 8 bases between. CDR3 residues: CASSVTITDTQYF. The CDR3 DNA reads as TGTGCCAGCAGCGTGACTATCACAGATACGCAGTATTTT. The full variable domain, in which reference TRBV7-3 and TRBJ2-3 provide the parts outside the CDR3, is GAGVSQTPSNKVTEKGKYVELRCDPISGHTALYWYRQSLGQGPEFLIYFQGTGAADDSGLPNDRFFAVRPEGSVSTLKIQRTERGDSAVYLCASSVTITDTQYFGPGTRLTVL.

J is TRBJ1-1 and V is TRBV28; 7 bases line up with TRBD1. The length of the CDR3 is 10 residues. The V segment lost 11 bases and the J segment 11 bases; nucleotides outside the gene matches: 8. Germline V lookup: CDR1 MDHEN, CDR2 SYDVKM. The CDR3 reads CASTGVSAFF. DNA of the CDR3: TGTGCCTCAACAGGGGTATCGGCTTTCTTT.

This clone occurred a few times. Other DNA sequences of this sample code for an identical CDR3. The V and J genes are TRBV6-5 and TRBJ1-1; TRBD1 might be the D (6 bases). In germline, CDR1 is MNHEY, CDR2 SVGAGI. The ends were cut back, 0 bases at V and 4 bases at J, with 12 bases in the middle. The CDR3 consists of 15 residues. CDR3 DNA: TGTGCCAGCAGTTACTCGCAGGGGCTCGGCACTGAAGCTTTCTTT. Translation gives CASSYSQGLGTEAFF.

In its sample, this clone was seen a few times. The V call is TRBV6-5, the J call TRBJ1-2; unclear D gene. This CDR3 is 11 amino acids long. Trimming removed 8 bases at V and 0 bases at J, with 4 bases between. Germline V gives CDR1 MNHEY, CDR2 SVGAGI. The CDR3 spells CASYSNYGYTF. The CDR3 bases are TGTGCCAGCTACTCTAACTATGGCTACACCTTC.

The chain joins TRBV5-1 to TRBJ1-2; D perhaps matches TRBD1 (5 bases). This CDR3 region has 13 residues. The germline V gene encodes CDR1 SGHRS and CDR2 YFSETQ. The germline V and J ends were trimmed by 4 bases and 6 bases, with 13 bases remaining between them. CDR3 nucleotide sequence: TGCGCCAGCAGCCCCGGGACGGGAGATGGCTACACCTTC. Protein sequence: CASSPGTGDGYTF.

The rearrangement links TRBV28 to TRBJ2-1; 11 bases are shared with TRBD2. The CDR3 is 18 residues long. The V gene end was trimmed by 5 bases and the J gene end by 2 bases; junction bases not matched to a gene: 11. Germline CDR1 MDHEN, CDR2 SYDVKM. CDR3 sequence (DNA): TGTGCCAGCAGTACGCCGGCGGCTAGCGGGGGGACCTACAATGAGCAGTTCTTC. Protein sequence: CASSTPAASGGTYNEQFF.

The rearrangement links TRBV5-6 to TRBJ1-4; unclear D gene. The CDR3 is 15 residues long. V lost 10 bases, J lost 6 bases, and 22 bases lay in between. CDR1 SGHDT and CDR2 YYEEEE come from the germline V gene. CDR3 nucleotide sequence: TGTGCCTCTTCAAGGTTGGCGGGCAAGGATGAAAAACTGTTTTTT. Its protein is CASSRLAGKDEKLFF.

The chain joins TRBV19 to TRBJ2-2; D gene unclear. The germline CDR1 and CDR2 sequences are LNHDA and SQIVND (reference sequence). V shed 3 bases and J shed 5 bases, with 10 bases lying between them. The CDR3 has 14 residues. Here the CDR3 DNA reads TGTGCCAGTAGTATCCTCGAGCTTACCGGGGAGCTGTTTTTT. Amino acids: CASSILELTGELFF. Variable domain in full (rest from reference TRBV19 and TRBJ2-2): DGGITQSPKYLFRKEGQNVTLSCEQNLNHDAMYWYRQDPGQGLRLIYYSQIVNDFQKGDIAEGYSVSREKKESFPLTVTSAQKNPTAFYLCASSILELTGELFFGEGSRLTVL.

In nucleotides, the CDR3 is TGCGCCAGCAGCACAGGGGGGACAGATACGCAGTATTTT. This encodes CASSTGGTDTQYF. The V call is TRBV5-1, the J call TRBJ2-3; 8 bases align to TRBD1. The CDR3 extends over 13 amino acids. Germline V CDR1 and CDR2: SGHRS, YFSETQ. With 4 bases clipped from V and 3 bases from J, the junction kept 1 base outside the gene matches.

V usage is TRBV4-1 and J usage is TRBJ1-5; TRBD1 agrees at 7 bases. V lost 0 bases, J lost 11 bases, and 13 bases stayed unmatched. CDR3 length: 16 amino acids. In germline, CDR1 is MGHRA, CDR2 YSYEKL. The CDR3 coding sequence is TGCGCCAGCAGCCAAGAACCCCAGGGGGTCCCAGGGGCCCAGCATTTT. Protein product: CASSQEPQGVPGAQHF.

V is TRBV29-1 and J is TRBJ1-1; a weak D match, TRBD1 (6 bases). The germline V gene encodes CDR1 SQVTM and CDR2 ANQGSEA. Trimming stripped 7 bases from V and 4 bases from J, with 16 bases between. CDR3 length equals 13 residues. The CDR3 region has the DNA TGCAGCGGGGGGGGGCCTACCACCACTGAAGCTTTCTTT. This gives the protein CSGGGPTTTEAFF. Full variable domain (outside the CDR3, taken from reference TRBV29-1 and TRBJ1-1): SAVISQKPSRDICQRGTSLTIQCQVDSQVTMMFWYRQQPGQSLTLIATANQGSEATYESGFVIDKFPISRPNLTFSTLTVSNMSPEDSSIYLCSGGGPTTTEAFFGQGTRLTVV.